Each of the 5 T cell receptor beta chains below was sequenced from the same sample in a study of T cell changes during pregnancy in multiple sclerosis. Only in-frame clones appear in the TCRdb table, and some are missing; sequencing was by immunoSEQ multiplex PCR. The table has 40,000 to 50,000 clones, about 91% seen once. The sequencing used CD4+ T cells from peripheral blood mononuclear cells, collected in the second trimester of pregnancy. Receptor source: a female donor in good health, enrolled as a control in a pregnancy study.

The genes are TRBV7-6 and TRBJ2-2; TRBD2 matches at 9 bases. Germline CDR1 is SGHVS and CDR2 is FNYEAQ. The CDR3 is 17 residues long. With V trimmed by 1 base and J by 2 bases, 5 bases remained unmatched. The CDR3 bases are TGTGCCAGCAGCTTAGGCGGGGGGGCGCTCAACACCGGGGAGCTGTTTTTT. It encodes CASSLGGGALNTGELFF.

The CDR3, as DNA: TGTGCCATCAGTGATGAGGGCCACGAGCAGTACTTC. Its protein is CAISDEGHEQYF. V and J are TRBV10-3 and TRBJ2-5, with a weak D call TRBD2 (5 bases). The J call may be faulty, since TRBJ2-7 better matches the DNA end. The CDR3 covers 12 residues. In germline, CDR1 is ENHRY, CDR2 SYGVKD.

DNA of the CDR3: TGTGCCAGCAGCCCACGGGGGGGCCTATATGAGCAGTTCTTC. This sequence encodes CASSPRGGLYEQFF. This rearrangement joins TRBV7-2 to TRBJ2-1; 8 bases match TRBD2. The germline V gene has CDR1 SGHTA and CDR2 FQGNSA. The CDR3 loop spans 14 amino acids. V was clipped by 5 bases and J by 8 bases; unmatched bases: 8.

The table lists this clone with a few counts. The chain employs TRBV9 and TRBJ1-1; maybe TRBD1 (5 bases). The CDR3 contains 14 residues. The germline V gene has CDR1 SGDLS and CDR2 YYNGEE. The germline V and J ends were trimmed by 0 bases and 1 base, with 7 bases remaining between them. The CDR3 bases are TGTGCCAGCAGCGTAGGACAGACGAACACTGAAGCTTTCTTT. Protein product: CASSVGQTNTEAFF.

J is TRBJ2-3 and V is TRBV4-1; a weak D match, TRBD2 (6 bases). The ends were cut back, 3 bases at V and 1 base at J, with 17 bases in the middle. Germline V gene sequence: CDR1 MGHRA, CDR2 YSYEKL. This CDR3 comprises 17 residues. The CDR3 sequence is CASSQGKLGTRTDTQYF. DNA of the CDR3: TGCGCCAGCAGCCAGGGAAAACTAGGGACTCGCACAGATACGCAGTATTTT.